This TCR beta chain derives from a study of shared clonotypes between healthy human individuals. Details on this clone: Its antigen is as yet unknown.

Libraries were prepared by immunoSEQ multiplex PCR; TCRdb keeps only in-frame clonotypes and omits some of them. In the table there are 450,000 to 650,000 clones, roughly four fifths of which are singletons. There were only Caucasian adults among the donors, and all lived in Nashville, Tennessee. Genomic DNA came from tens of millions of PBMCs in unsorted samples. The CDR3 extends over 13 amino acids. Per germline, CDR1 SQVTM and CDR2 ANQGSEA. Trimming removed 1 base at V and 11 bases at J, with 15 bases between. Whole-study findings and limits: Few donors restricted represented genetic and exposure-history diversity.

The V gene is TRBV29-1, the J gene TRBJ1-5; D is uncertain. Sequenced sample: PBMCs. The TCR was taken from a woman aged 40 to 49 in good health. Some clones in this sample may be carry-over from other donors' samples. Written as DNA, the CDR3 is TGCAGCGTTGAAGGGATGGGCGGTGGAGCCCAGCATTTT. Its translation: CSVEGMGGGAQHF.